This T cell receptor (beta chain) appears in the sequencing data of a study of T cells in localized non-small cell lung cancer. As for this clone: Its specificity is not known.

Study-wide findings and caveats: Peak T cell clonality was found in uninvolved adjacent lung, exceeding tumor. The study detected a median roughly 56 of the top 100 tumor clones in adjacent lung. Only one tumor region went through sequencing, so heterogeneity may still be there.

Repertoires were generated with immunoSEQ multiplex PCR, while TCRdb's copy carries only in-frame clones and drops some. The sample has 55,000 or so clones, over 60% seen once. The germline V gene has CDR1 SGHDT and CDR2 YYEEEE. The V segment lost 4 bases and the J segment 2 bases; nucleotides outside the gene matches: 6. This CDR3 spans 16 amino acids. The clonotype comes from a woman aged 35 to 70 with stage II lung adenocarcinoma. Material: PBMCs, obtained before any cancer treatment. This chain joins TRBV5-6 and TRBJ1-4, with TRBD1 matching 9 bases. Written as DNA, the CDR3 is TGTGCCAGCAGCCTTGGGACAGGGTTGACTAATGAAAAACTGTTTTTT. It encodes CASSLGTGLTNEKLFF.